A single sample is the source of the 31 T cell receptor beta chains below, sequenced in a study of CD8 T cells in Susac syndrome. Reverse transcription used roughly 0.45 to 1 ug RNA and random hexamers. Using its own MiXCR run on the immunoSEQ multiplex PCR reads, TCRdb lists one record per CDR3 protein. Of 150,000 to 200,000 distinct CDR3 sequences in the sample, approximately 94% are singletons; the top ten hold roughly 0.095%. Input material: CD4+ T cells from PBMCs. These receptors originate from a human donor with multiple sclerosis.

V and J are TRBV5-4 and TRBJ2-1; no definite D call. Germline-derived CDR1 and CDR2 are SGHNT and YYREEE (reference sequence). V gave up 0 bases and J gave up 3 bases, with 7 bases separating them. The CDR3 length is 14 residues. CDR3 sequence reads: CASSLVLDYNEQFF. CDR3 nucleotides: TGTGCCAGCAGCTTGGTTCTAGACTACAATGAGCAGTTCTTC. The full variable domain, in which reference TRBV5-4 and TRBJ2-1 provide the parts outside the CDR3, is ETGVTQSPTHLIKTRGQQVTLRCSSQSGHNTVSWYQQALGQGPQFIFQYYREEENGRGNFPPRFSGLQFPNYSSELNVNALELDDSALYLCASSLVLDYNEQFFGPGTRLTVL.

The J gene is TRBJ1-1, the V gene TRBV6-1; a weak D match, TRBD1 (5 bases). V lost 0 bases to trimming and J lost 0 bases, with 14 bases between them. The V gene's germline CDR1 is MNHNS and CDR2 SASEGT. The CDR3 has 17 amino acids. In DNA, the CDR3 is TGTGCCAGCAGTGAAGCGCTTGGGGCTATTCTGAACACTGAAGCTTTCTTT. It specifies CASSEALGAILNTEAFF.

The V gene is TRBV5-1, the J gene TRBJ2-2, with TRBD1 as a possible D gene (5 bases). The V end lost 4 bases, the J end lost 6 bases, and 10 bases lay between the germline ends. The CDR3 spans 13 residues. Per germline, CDR1 SGHRS and CDR2 YFSETQ. CDR3 protein: CASSLRQPGELFF. CDR3 coding DNA: TGCGCCAGCAGCCTAAGACAGCCCGGGGAGCTGTTTTTT.

CDR3 sequence reads: CASSSSGTGAPYEQYF. The CDR3 bases are TGTGCCAGCAGTTCCTCCGGGACAGGGGCGCCCTACGAGCAGTACTTC. The rearrangement joins TRBV12-3 or TRBV12-4 to TRBJ2-7; 10 bases line up with TRBD1. The junction had 8 bases not matched to a gene; V was cut back by 4 bases and J by 2 bases. The CDR3 is 16 residues long.

The chain has TRBV18 and TRBJ2-7; tentative D call: TRBD1 (6 bases). The germline gives CDR1 KGHSH, CDR2 LQKENI. The CDR3 is made up of 14 amino acids. Between the trimmed V and J ends, which lost 3 bases and 1 base, there was a span of 10 bases. Here the CDR3 reads CASSPKTGSYEQYF. In DNA form, the CDR3 reads TGTGCCAGCTCACCTAAAACAGGGTCCTACGAGCAGTACTTC.

The chain combines TRBV24-1 with TRBJ1-2; 7 bases match TRBD1. Germline V gene sequence: CDR1 KGHDR, CDR2 SFDVKD. With 5 bases clipped from V and 3 bases from J, the junction kept 5 bases outside the gene matches. The CDR3 totals 14 residues. DNA of the CDR3: TGTGCCACCAGTGCAGGGGGGCGCGACTATGGCTACACCTTC. Residues: CATSAGGRDYGYTF.

The genes are TRBV2 and TRBJ2-1, with D perhaps matching TRBD1 (5 bases). Germline CDR1 SNHLY, CDR2 FYNNEI. V lost 0 bases and J 0 bases, leaving 12 bases between the germline ends. The CDR3 is 17 amino acids. The CDR3 sequence is CASSEALLRGSYNEQFF. The CDR3 DNA is TGTGCCAGCAGTGAAGCGCTTCTTAGGGGCTCCTACAATGAGCAGTTCTTC.

V gene TRBV28 combines with J gene TRBJ1-2; a weak D match, TRBD1 (6 bases). This CDR3 contains 14 residues. CDR1 is MDHEN, CDR2 SYDVKM, per germline. Trimming removed 6 bases at V and 8 bases at J, with 19 bases between. For the CDR3, the DNA is TGTGCCAGCAGACAACCAGGGGCCCCTTTCGGCTACACCTTC. Residues: CASRQPGAPFGYTF.

This chain links TRBV29-1 with TRBJ2-5; tentatively, D is TRBD1 or TRBD2 (5 bases each). Trimming took off 4 bases at V and 3 bases at J, with 9 bases between the two ends. Germline CDR1 and CDR2: SQVTM and ANQGSEA. The CDR3 totals 12 residues. CDR3 nucleotide sequence: TGCAGCGTTGCCCAGGGAGAAGAGACCCAGTACTTC. Protein sequence: CSVAQGEETQYF.

The chain links TRBV20-1 to TRBJ2-3; 9 bases map to TRBD2. This CDR3 has 15 residues. Germline values: CDR1 DFQATT, CDR2 SNEGSKA (reference sequence). Trimming took 1 base from V and 2 from J; bases not matched to a gene: 4. This CDR3 reads CSARGAGGPTDTQYF. CDR3 in DNA: TGCAGTGCTAGAGGGGCGGGGGGGCCCACAGATACGCAGTATTTT.

This chain joins TRBV11-2 and TRBJ2-1; no definite D call. CDR1 and CDR2 from the germline V gene are SGHAT and FQNNGV. The length of the CDR3 is 11 residues. V was shortened by 5 bases and J by 7 bases, with 6 bases between the two germline ends. The CDR3 region is CASSTANEQFF. The CDR3 nucleotides read TGTGCCAGCAGCACCGCAAATGAGCAGTTCTTC.

The V call is TRBV5-1, the J call TRBJ2-7; D remains unclear. CDR1 is SGHRS, CDR2 YFSETQ, per germline. Trimming took off 0 bases at V and 2 bases at J, with 9 bases between the two ends. The CDR3 spans 14 residues. CDR3 DNA sequence: TGCGCCAGCAGCTTGGCAGGCTGGGCCTACGAGCAGTACTTC. Translation: CASSLAGWAYEQYF.

This chain connects TRBV20-1 to TRBJ2-1; 10 nucleotides agree with TRBD2. This CDR3 contains 13 residues. The junction had 10 bases not matched to a gene; V was cut back by 5 bases and J by 12 bases. Germline V lookup: CDR1 DFQATT, CDR2 SNEGSKA (reference sequence). The chain's CDR3 is CSAPGLAISVQFF. The CDR3 DNA reads as TGCAGTGCTCCGGGACTAGCGATCTCGGTGCAGTTCTTC.

This chain joins TRBV20-1 and TRBJ2-4; D uncertain. Germline V gene data show CDR1 as DFQATT and CDR2 as SNEGSKA (reference sequence). Trimming removed 3 bases at V and 8 bases at J, with 11 bases between. The CDR3 spans 12 residues. CDR3 sequence: CSASPSPDIQYF. In DNA, the CDR3 is TGCAGTGCTAGTCCTAGTCCGGACATTCAGTACTTC.

The chain couples TRBV30 to TRBJ2-7, with TRBD1 identical over 8 bases. Germline CDR1 reads GTSNPN; CDR2 reads SVGIG (reference sequence). V was clipped by 4 bases and J by 6 bases; unmatched bases: 5. The CDR3 is 12 amino acids. CDR3 residues: CAWTKTGAEQYF. DNA for the CDR3: TGTGCCTGGACCAAGACAGGGGCCGAGCAGTACTTC.

The chain combines TRBV11-3 with TRBJ2-1; 7 positions match TRBD2. V trimming: 3 bases; J trimming: 5 bases; junction bases outside the gene matches: 4. The length of the CDR3 is 14 residues. Germline assignment: CDR1 SGHNT and CDR2 YENEEA. CDR3 region: CASSLAGVDNEQFF. Here the CDR3 DNA reads TGTGCCAGCAGCTTGGCGGGGGTCGACAATGAGCAGTTCTTC.

The chain employs TRBV5-1 and TRBJ1-1; D unclear. The CDR3 spans 13 residues. Germline V gene sequence: CDR1 SGHRS, CDR2 YFSETQ. Trimming stripped 7 bases from V and 2 bases from J, with 12 bases between. In DNA form, the CDR3 reads TGCGCCAGCCGTTCGATGCTTAACACTGAAGCTTTCTTT. Encoded protein: CASRSMLNTEAFF.

The rearrangement links TRBV5-1 to TRBJ2-7, with 7 bases lining up with TRBD1. V was clipped by 5 bases and J by 3 bases; unmatched bases: 5. The CDR3 sequence is 13 residues long. Germline assignment: CDR1 SGHRS and CDR2 YFSETQ. CDR3 sequence (DNA): TGCGCCAGCAGAGGGGACAGTGGCTACGAGCAGTACTTC. It yields the protein CASRGDSGYEQYF.

The chain recombines TRBV12-3 or TRBV12-4 with TRBJ1-2, with D possibly TRBD1 on 6 matching bases. The germline V and J ends were trimmed by 6 bases and 4 bases, with 18 bases remaining between them. The CDR3 covers 15 residues. CDR3 nucleotides: TGTGCCAGCAGCACCGGACAGCCCCCCCTCTATGGCTACACCTTC. As protein: CASSTGQPPLYGYTF.

The gene calls are TRBV3-1 and TRBJ1-2; D is unresolved. The germline V and J ends were trimmed by 0 bases and 7 bases, with 18 bases remaining between them. CDR1 is LGHDT and CDR2 is YNNKEL in the germline V gene (reference sequence). CDR3 length equals 16 residues. The CDR3 is CASSQDLTANTVGYTF. The CDR3 nucleotides read TGTGCCAGCAGCCAAGATCTCACAGCCAATACGGTTGGCTACACCTTC.

The chain joins TRBV3-1 to TRBJ2-5; 7 bases align to TRBD2. This CDR3 contains 14 residues. Unmatched junction bases numbered 5, after V lost 3 bases and J lost 4 bases. The germline V gene has CDR1 LGHDT and CDR2 YNNKEL (reference sequence). For the CDR3, the DNA is TGTGCCAGCAGCCATGGAGCGGGGCGAGAGACCCAGTACTTC. Translating gives CASSHGAGRETQYF.

This sequence joins TRBV20-1 and TRBJ2-2, with D perhaps matching TRBD1 (6 bases). The CDR3 spans 15 residues. Germline lookup yields CDR1 DFQATT and CDR2 SNEGSKA (reference sequence). Trimming left V 3 bases short and J 9 bases short, with 20 bases between. The chain's CDR3 is CSASLGGSTARELFF. DNA for the CDR3: TGCAGTGCTAGTCTTGGGGGCTCGACGGCCAGGGAGCTGTTTTTT.

J is TRBJ2-2 and V is TRBV6-6; D remains unclear. CDR1 and CDR2 from the germline V gene are MNHNY and SVGAGI (reference sequence). CDR3 length equals 13 residues. V was shortened by 6 bases and J by 0 bases, with 5 bases between the two germline ends. The CDR3 is CASRGSNTGELFF. The CDR3 DNA is TGTGCCAGCAGGGGCTCGAACACCGGGGAGCTGTTTTTT.

The J gene is TRBJ2-3, the V gene TRBV11-2, with 10 bases identical to TRBD2. Per the germline V gene, CDR1 is SGHAT and CDR2 is FQNNGV. The length of the CDR3 is 12 residues. V was pared by 8 bases and J by 11 bases, with 7 bases of the junction left unmatched. This CDR3 reads CASVRSGGMQYF. In nucleotides, the CDR3 is TGTGCCAGCGTCCGTAGCGGGGGGATGCAGTATTTT.

The rearrangement uses TRBV6-2 or TRBV6-3 and TRBJ1-6, with 9 bases matching TRBD1. Germline V gene sequence: CDR1 MNHEY, CDR2 SVGEGT. Losses at the gene ends were 6 bases for V and 6 bases for J; bases not matched to a gene: 18. The CDR3 runs to 19 residues. The CDR3 DNA reads TGTGCCAGCAGGCACCCTCCGGGACAGGGTGGGCTACGTAATTCACCCCTCCACTTT. Translated, it gives CASRHPPGQGGLRNSPLHF.

The genes are TRBV15 and TRBJ1-4; 11 positions agree with TRBD1. Trimming took 3 bases from V and 3 from J; bases not matched to a gene: 6. Germline CDR1 is LNHNV and CDR2 is YYDKDF (reference sequence). CDR3 length: 17 amino acids. The CDR3 bases are TGTGCCACCAGCAGGCCCGGGACAGGGGGTCCTAATGAAAAACTGTTTTTT. This sequence encodes CATSRPGTGGPNEKLFF.

The chain recombines TRBV4-2 with TRBJ1-5; D is undetermined. CDR1 and CDR2 (germline): LGHNA, YNFKEQ. The CDR3 is 15 amino acids. The V and J ends lost 0 bases and 0 bases respectively, with 6 bases between them. The CDR3 DNA sequence: TGTGCCAGCAGCCAAGATGAAGGTAGCAATCAGCCCCAGCATTTT. Translated, it gives CASSQDEGSNQPQHF.

The rearrangement links TRBV5-1 to TRBJ1-2, with 7 bases identical to TRBD1. V trimming: 4 bases; J trimming: 0 bases; junction bases outside the gene matches: 6. Looked up from germline, CDR1 is SGHRS and CDR2 is YFSETQ. The CDR3 sequence is 15 residues long. The DNA of the CDR3 is TGCGCCAGCAGCCCACAGACAGGGACTAACTATGGCTACACCTTC. This codes for CASSPQTGTNYGYTF.

V gene TRBV29-1 combines with J gene TRBJ1-2; 9 bases fit TRBD1. V gave up 4 bases and J gave up 8 bases; unmatched junction bases: 5. CDR3 size: 12 residues. The V gene's germline CDR1 is SQVTM and CDR2 ANQGSEA. The CDR3 protein is CSVVTGGLGYTF. CDR3 in DNA: TGCAGCGTTGTGACAGGGGGATTGGGCTACACCTTC.

This clonotype was recorded once. The rearrangement joins TRBV18 to TRBJ2-1, with 8 bases identical to TRBD2. Germline V gene data show CDR1 as KGHSH and CDR2 as LQKENI. This CDR3 has 15 residues. V trimming: 2 bases; J trimming: 4 bases; junction bases outside the gene matches: 4. CDR3 sequence (DNA): TGTGCCAGCTCACCAAGCGGGGGCCTTTACAATGAGCAGTTCTTC. The encoded protein is CASSPSGGLYNEQFF.

This chain connects TRBV27 to TRBJ2-1, with D possibly matching TRBD2 (8 bases). The V gene lost 3 bases and the J gene lost 7 bases, with 16 bases spanning the gap. CDR3 length equals 15 residues. Germline assignment: CDR1 MNHEY and CDR2 SMNVEV (reference sequence). In DNA form, the CDR3 reads TGTGCCAGCAGTTTTGTCGGGAGGGGGCGGAATGAGCAGTTCTTC. This translates into CASSFVGRGRNEQFF.